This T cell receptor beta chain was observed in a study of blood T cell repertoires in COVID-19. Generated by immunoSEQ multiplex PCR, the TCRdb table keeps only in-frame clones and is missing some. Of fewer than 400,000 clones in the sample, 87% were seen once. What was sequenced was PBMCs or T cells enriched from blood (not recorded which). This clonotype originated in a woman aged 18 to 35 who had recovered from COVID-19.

The chain's CDR3 is CASSVQGLNTEAFF. The CDR3 bases are TGTGCCAGCAGTGTCCAGGGCCTGAACACTGAAGCTTTCTTT. This chain uses TRBV2 with TRBJ1-1; D possibly corresponds to TRBD1 (5 bases). Trimming left V 4 bases short and J 0 bases short, with 9 bases between. Germline values: CDR1 SNHLY, CDR2 FYNNEI. The CDR3 extends over 14 amino acids.